The present T cell receptor (beta chain) was sequenced within a study of blood T cell repertoires in COVID-19 (dated by TCRdb to the early 2020s). About the study as a whole: The collaborator samples originated in the United States, Italy and Spain and spanned the acute and convalescent phases of COVID-19. Sample metadata almost always included a de-identified subject ID, COVID-19 status, age in years and sex. The samples were drawn from the first 160 participants of the ongoing ImmuneRACE study and from about 1,200 subjects provided by 6 global collaborators. The dataset comprised deeply sampled blood TCRbeta repertoires from subjects exposed to, actively infected with, or recovered from COVID-19. Where HLA class I and class II types were available, the types were taken from metadata supplied by the sample provider, not from assay-based typing. The prospective study material was composed of cDNA or gDNA derived from T cells, B-cell-depleted T cells, or PBMCs. The repertoires were made available in a free public database intended to serve as a resource for research on the immune response to SARS-CoV-2. Overall study outcomes, separate from this receptor: The amount of clinical and demographic metadata varied by source and participant and was provided uncurated.

The immunoSEQ Assay, a bias-controlled multiplex PCR, was used to amplify TCRbeta CDR3 regions from genomic DNA. Per the authors' processing: The number of nucleated cells in each sample was estimated from the amplification of reference gene primers within the assay. To quantify the absolute abundance of each unique TCRbeta CDR3 rearrangement, sequence reads were collapsed and filtered. For each sample, productive Simpson clonality was calculated by taking the square root of Simpson's diversity index across productive rearrangements. The table comes from immuneACCESS by way of TCRdb, which keeps in-frame sequences with V and J called. Part of the clones is missing from these tables; in studies checked, under half for an unresolved V gene and the rest for unknown reasons. V and J calls and clone size are as listed in that table; D and trimming were resolved from the DNA. The sample table lists 90,000 to 140,000 clones, 81% of them with a count of one. The ten largest account for roughly 10% of the sample.

The collaborating institutions used their own protocols to collect whole blood in K2EDTA tubes. For TCRbeta analysis, collaborator samples were shipped as frozen whole blood, as isolated PBMCs, or as DNA extracted from either sample type. The junction shows trimming of 6 bases on V and 0 bases on J, plus 14 bases between the germline ends. Including cysteine and phenylalanine, the CDR3 has 15 amino acids. The read is trimmed to its CDR3 DNA, 45 bases read in frame from base 1. The germline V gene (reference sequence) specifies MNHEY as CDR1 and SMNVEV as CDR2. A note on this clone: Its antigen target is currently unknown. Qualities for individual bases were not recorded, and no much larger clone is one base off. The sample carries other DNA sequences with the same CDR3.

The sample consisted of peripheral blood. This TCR came from a woman in her 70s with acute or convalescent COVID-19. The chain employs TRBV27 and TRBJ1-1; TRBD1 might be the D gene, on 6 matching bases. The sequenced DNA is TGTGCCAGCAGCCTGGGGGGGGCACTGAACACTGAAGCTTTCTTT. This is translated as CASSLGGALNTEAFF.